The entry below describes one T cell receptor beta chain. The record originates from a study of blood T cell repertoires in COVID-19. In the study overall: Material from acute and convalescent COVID-19 was sourced from the United States, Italy and Spain. T cells, B-cell-depleted T cells, or PBMCs provided the cDNA or gDNA that served as material.

The germline CDR1 and CDR2 sequences are SGHNT and YENEEA. The CDR3 length is 14 residues. Trimming took 6 bases from V and 6 from J, leaving 16 bases between them. Methods used by the authors: Cell counts per sample came from amplifying reference gene primers. The protocol was immunoSEQ multiplex PCR, while the TCRdb copy is restricted to in-frame clones and leaves out a portion. Clone size and V and J calls were adopted from that table, with D and trimming inferred from the DNA. The table has around 300,000 clones, approximately 90% seen once. This rearrangement joins TRBV11-3 to TRBJ2-3, with D perhaps TRBD2 (6 bases). The origin of this receptor is a woman between 45 and 60 years old with COVID-19, enrolled during active disease. The sequenced sample consisted of peripheral blood. CDR3 protein: CASRRQGGWDTQYF. The CDR3 DNA reads as TGTGCCAGCAGACGACAAGGAGGGTGGGATACGCAGTATTTT.